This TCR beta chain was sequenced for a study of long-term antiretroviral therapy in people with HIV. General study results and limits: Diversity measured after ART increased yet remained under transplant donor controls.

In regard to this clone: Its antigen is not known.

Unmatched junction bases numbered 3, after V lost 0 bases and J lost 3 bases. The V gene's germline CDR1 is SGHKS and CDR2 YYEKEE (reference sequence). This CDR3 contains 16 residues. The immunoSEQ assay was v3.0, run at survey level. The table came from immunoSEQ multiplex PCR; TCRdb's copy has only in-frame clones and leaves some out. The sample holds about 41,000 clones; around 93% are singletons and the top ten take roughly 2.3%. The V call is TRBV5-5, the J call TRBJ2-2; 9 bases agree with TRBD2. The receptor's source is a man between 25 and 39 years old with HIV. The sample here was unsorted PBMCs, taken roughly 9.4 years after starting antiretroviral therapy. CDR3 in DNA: TGTGCCAGCAGCTTGGGACTAGCGGTGTACACCGGGGAGCTGTTTTTT. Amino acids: CASSLGLAVYTGELFF.